The 20 T cell receptor beta chains reported below all come from one sample, sequenced in a study of human T cells and chemical hapten exposure. TCRdb redid the calling of the RACE reads with MiXCR, one entry per CDR3 protein. The sample lists approximately 340,000 distinct CDR3 sequences; approximately 6.3% were seen once. Time point indicated: patch test 1, 2 weeks after DPC sensitization. Treatment in this sample: therapeutic diphenylcyclopropenone sensitization with weekly scalp DPC. Sequences were derived from whole blood, sampled in connection with sensitization to the hapten diphenylcyclopropenone (DPC). The receptors shown here come from a woman younger than 30 with alopecia areata. Some clones in this sample may be carry-over from other donors' samples.

In this sample, this clonotype turned up many times. The chain joins TRBV9 to TRBJ1-6; D is perhaps TRBD1 (5 bases). The germline CDR1 and CDR2 sequences are SGDLS and YYNGEE. V lost 3 bases to trimming and J lost 7 bases, with 14 bases between them. The CDR3 runs 15 residues. The CDR3 DNA is TGTGCCAGCAGCGGGGGGTCCCGGAGGAATTCACCCCTCCACTTT. As protein: CASSGGSRRNSPLHF.

This clonotype was recorded at least ten times. This rearrangement joins TRBV7-8 to TRBJ2-3, with D maybe TRBD2 (6 bases). With 3 bases removed from V and 6 bases from J, the gap between germline ends came to 13 bases. The CDR3 has 14 amino acids. Germline lookup yields CDR1 SGHVS and CDR2 FQNEAQ. The CDR3 region has the DNA TGTGCCAGCAGCTTGATAAGCGGGTCGGATACGCAGTATTTT. The encoded protein is CASSLISGSDTQYF.

The chain recombines TRBV7-2 with TRBJ1-1, with 7 nucleotides matching TRBD1. Germline-derived CDR1 and CDR2 are SGHTA and FQGNSA. CDR3 length: 14 amino acids. With V trimmed by 5 bases and J by 5 bases, 8 bases remained unmatched. The CDR3 coding sequence is TGTGCCAGCAGCCCAACTATGGGACAGACTGAAGCTTTCTTT. Protein sequence: CASSPTMGQTEAFF.

The CDR3 DNA is TGTGCCAGCAGCCCAGTTTGGGCAGGGGCCGCCACCTTC. This codes for CASSPVWAGAATF. This chain joins TRBV16 and TRBJ1-2, with a possible D match to TRBD1 (6 bases). Germline lookup yields CDR1 KGHSY and CDR2 FQNENV. The CDR3 is made up of 13 amino acids. Trimming took 4 bases from V and 13 from J, leaving 19 bases between them. Together with reference TRBV16 and TRBJ1-2, the CDR3 gives the full variable domain: GEEVAQTPKHLVRGEGQKAKLYCAPIKGHSYVFWYQQVLKNEFKFLISFQNENVFDETGMPKERFSAKCLPNSPCSLEIQATKLEDSAVYFCASSPVWAGAATFGSGTRLTVV.

V is TRBV20-1 and J is TRBJ2-3; D is ambiguous. Trimming took 0 bases from V and 5 from J, leaving 12 bases between them. Germline V gives CDR1 DFQATT, CDR2 SNEGSKA (reference sequence). This CDR3 has 14 amino acids. CDR3 sequence reads: CSARDESTVDTQYF. CDR3 nucleotides: TGCAGTGCTAGAGATGAGTCGACTGTAGATACGCAGTATTTT.

This clonotype was seen repeatedly, ten times or more. This chain joins TRBV10-3 and TRBJ2-7; no firm D call. V was clipped by 0 bases and J by 6 bases, with 3 bases between them. The germline V gene encodes CDR1 ENHRY and CDR2 SYGVKD. The CDR3 is made up of 11 amino acids. CDR3: CAISESREQYF. The CDR3 DNA follows: TGTGCCATCAGTGAGTCACGCGAGCAGTACTTC.

The rearrangement uses TRBV7-8 and TRBJ2-1; 11 bases agree with TRBD2. This CDR3 has 18 amino acids. The germline gives CDR1 SGHVS, CDR2 FQNEAQ. J gave up 3 bases and V 1 base, and 8 bases lay outside the gene matches. The CDR3 bases are TGTGCCAGCAGCTTAGTGACTAGCGGGGCCTTACACTACAATGAGCAGTTCTTC. This sequence encodes CASSLVTSGALHYNEQFF.

This clonotype has a count of ten or more. V usage is TRBV7-9 and J usage is TRBJ2-6; D is undetermined. V lost 6 bases to trimming and J lost 0 bases, with 6 bases between them. The CDR3 consists of 14 residues. Germline V gives CDR1 SEHNR, CDR2 FQNEAQ (reference sequence). The CDR3 DNA sequence: TGTGCCAGCAGGGGGTTCTCTGGGGCCAACGTCCTGACTTTC. It is translated as CASRGFSGANVLTF.

This clonotype came up a few times. The J gene is TRBJ2-5, the V gene TRBV6-5; D may be TRBD2 (6 bases). CDR3 length: 15 amino acids. Trimming stripped 8 bases from V and 4 bases from J, with 20 bases between. Germline CDR1 is MNHEY and CDR2 is SVGAGI. The CDR3 DNA reads as TGTGCCAGCCGAGTCCGGGACTCGATAACAGAGACCCAGTACTTC. Translated, it gives CASRVRDSITETQYF.

The chain recombines TRBV6-2 or TRBV6-3 with TRBJ2-1; perhaps D is TRBD1 or TRBD2 (6 bases each). Trimming cost V 2 bases and J 7 bases, with 12 bases left between them. The CDR3 runs to 14 residues. In germline, CDR1 is MNHEY, CDR2 SVGEGT. CDR3: CASSYVGGQNEQFF. Written as DNA, the CDR3 is TGTGCCAGCAGTTACGTCGGGGGCCAGAATGAGCAGTTCTTC.

This clonotype was seen a few times. The chain employs TRBV7-2 and TRBJ2-3; 8 bases align to TRBD1. Germline CDR1 reads SGHTA; CDR2 reads FQGNSA. CDR3 length: 11 residues. Trimming took 4 bases from V and 13 from J; bases not matched to a gene: 4. This CDR3 is CASSSGQVEYF. The CDR3 bases are TGTGCCAGCAGCTCGGGACAGGTTGAGTATTTT.

The chain joins TRBV6-5 to TRBJ2-5, with TRBD2 identical over 8 bases. The V gene's germline CDR1 is MNHEY and CDR2 SVGAGI. CDR3 size: 17 residues. With 8 bases clipped from V and 5 bases from J, the junction kept 19 bases outside the gene matches. The CDR3 reads CASGSTTSESPGETQYF. The CDR3 DNA sequence: TGTGCCAGCGGTTCCACGACTAGCGAATCCCCAGGGGAGACCCAGTACTTC.

The table lists this clonotype with a few counts. V usage is TRBV7-9 and J usage is TRBJ2-6; 12 bases are a match to TRBD1. With V trimmed by 4 bases and J by 0 bases, 4 bases remained unmatched. Germline CDR1 SEHNR, CDR2 FQNEAQ (reference sequence). The CDR3 is made up of 18 amino acids. The CDR3 loop reads CASSSPGQGASGANVLTF. CDR3 nucleotide sequence: TGTGCCAGCAGCTCCCCGGGACAGGGGGCCTCTGGGGCCAACGTCCTGACTTTC.

The V and J genes are TRBV5-6 and TRBJ1-2; TRBD1 matches at 10 bases. V lost 1 base, J lost 3 bases, and 6 bases stayed unmatched. The germline CDR1 and CDR2 sequences are SGHDT and YYEEEE. The CDR3 consists of 16 residues. The CDR3 loop reads CASSLYDRGRDYGYTF. For the CDR3, the DNA is TGTGCCAGCAGCTTGTATGACAGGGGGCGAGACTATGGCTACACCTTC.

This clonotype was seen more than once but under ten times. The chain links TRBV7-3 to TRBJ2-4, with TRBD2 matching over 8 bases. The junction had 15 bases not matched to a gene; V was cut back by 5 bases and J by 9 bases. The germline gives CDR1 SGHTA, CDR2 FQGTGA. The CDR3 has 16 residues. The CDR3 sequence: CASSPTPGGRSGIQYF. The CDR3 DNA is TGTGCCAGCAGCCCCACTCCGGGGGGGCGCTCGGGCATTCAGTACTTC.

The chain is built from TRBV18 and TRBJ1-5; D gene uncertain. The V gene lost 2 bases and the J gene lost 0 bases, with 2 bases spanning the gap. The CDR3 runs to 13 residues. Germline loops: CDR1 KGHSH, CDR2 LQKENI. CDR3 sequence reads: CASSPTSNQPQHF. The CDR3 DNA sequence: TGTGCCAGCTCACCAACTAGCAATCAGCCCCAGCATTTT.

This clonotype was recorded a few times. This chain links TRBV7-8 with TRBJ1-4; D gene uncertain. This CDR3 contains 16 residues. From germline, CDR1 is SGHVS and CDR2 FQNEAQ. Trimming pared 1 base from V and 7 bases from J, leaving 16 bases between. The CDR3: CASSLGGTPMAEKLFF. The DNA of the CDR3 is TGTGCCAGCAGCTTAGGAGGCACTCCGATGGCTGAAAAACTGTTTTTT.

In this sample, this clonotype is medium-sized. The chain combines TRBV5-1 with TRBJ2-1; 7 nucleotides agree with TRBD1. The length of the CDR3 is 15 residues. Germline assignment: CDR1 SGHRS and CDR2 YFSETQ. Trimming at V came to 4 bases and at J to 3 bases, leaving 7 bases not matched to a gene. CDR3 nucleotide sequence: TGCGCCAGCAGCCTCCCCGGGACAGACTACAATGAGCAGTTCTTC. Protein sequence: CASSLPGTDYNEQFF.

This clonotype has a count of ten or more. This chain connects TRBV7-3 to TRBJ2-3; D gene ambiguous. CDR3 length: 13 residues. V lost 4 bases to trimming and J lost 0 bases, with 5 bases between them. Per the germline V gene, CDR1 is SGHTA and CDR2 is FQGTGA. The DNA for the CDR3 is TGTGCCAGCAGCTCATTAAGCACAGATACGCAGTATTTT. Translation: CASSSLSTDTQYF.

This clonotype was counted ten times or more. The CDR3, as DNA: TGTGCCAGCAGCCCTCCTTTACGGCATGGACCCTATGGCTACACCTTC. It translates to CASSPPLRHGPYGYTF. The rearrangement uses TRBV7-8 and TRBJ1-2; D gene uncertain. The CDR3 runs 16 residues. V lost 5 bases and J 4 bases, leaving 20 bases between the germline ends. Germline CDR1 reads SGHVS; CDR2 reads FQNEAQ.